The sequence of this TCR beta chain was determined in a study of blood T cell repertoires in COVID-19. About the research overall: The analysed material was cDNA or gDNA that came from T cells, B-cell-depleted T cells, or PBMCs.

Here immunoSEQ multiplex PCR was the method, and the copy in TCRdb shows in-frame clones only, minus some. The data hold fewer than 45,000 clones, with 70% to 90% observed a single time. The CDR3 extends over 17 amino acids. Per the germline V gene, CDR1 is LGHDT and CDR2 is YNNKEL (reference sequence). The J segment lost 3 bases and the V segment lost 2 bases, leaving 7 bases of the junction unmatched. The chain is built from TRBV3-1 (or the pseudogene TRBV3-2) and TRBJ2-2; 9 nucleotides line up with TRBD1. The source material was peripheral blood. The receptor was isolated from a woman of 80 years or more with acute or convalescent COVID-19. CDR3 nucleotides: TGTGCCAGCAGCCAATTCTCCGGGACAGGGCACACCGGGGAGCTGTTTTTT. Protein sequence: CASSQFSGTGHTGELFF.